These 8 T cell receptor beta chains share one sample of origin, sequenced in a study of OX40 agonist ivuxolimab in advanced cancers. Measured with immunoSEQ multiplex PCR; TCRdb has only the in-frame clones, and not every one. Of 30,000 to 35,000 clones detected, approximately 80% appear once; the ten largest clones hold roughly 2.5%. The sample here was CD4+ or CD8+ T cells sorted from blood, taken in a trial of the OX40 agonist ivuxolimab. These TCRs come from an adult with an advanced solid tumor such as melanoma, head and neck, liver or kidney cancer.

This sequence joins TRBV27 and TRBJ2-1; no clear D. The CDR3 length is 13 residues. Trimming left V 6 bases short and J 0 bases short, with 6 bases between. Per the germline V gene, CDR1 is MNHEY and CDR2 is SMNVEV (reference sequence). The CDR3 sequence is CASRPSSYNEQFF. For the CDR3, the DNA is TGTGCCAGCAGGCCCAGCTCCTACAATGAGCAGTTCTTC.

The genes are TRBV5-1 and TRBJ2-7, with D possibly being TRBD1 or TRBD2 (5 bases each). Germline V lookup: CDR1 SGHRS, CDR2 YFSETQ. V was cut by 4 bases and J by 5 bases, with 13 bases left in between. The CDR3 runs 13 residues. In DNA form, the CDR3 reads TGCGCCAGCAGCGCCGGGACGTCAAACGAGCAGTACTTC. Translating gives CASSAGTSNEQYF. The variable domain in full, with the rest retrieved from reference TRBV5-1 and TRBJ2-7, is KAGVTQTPRYLIKTRGQQVTLSCSPISGHRSVSWYQQTPGQGLQFLFEYFSETQRNKGNFPGRFSGRQFSNSRSEMNVSTLELGDSALYLCASSAGTSNEQYFGPGTRLTVT.

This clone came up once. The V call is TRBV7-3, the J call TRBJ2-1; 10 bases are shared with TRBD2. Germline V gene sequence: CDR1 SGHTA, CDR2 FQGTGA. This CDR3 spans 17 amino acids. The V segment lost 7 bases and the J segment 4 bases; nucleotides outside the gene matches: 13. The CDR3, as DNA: TGTGCCAGCATCCAGAAAAAAGCGGGGGGGCCGTACAATGAGCAGTTCTTC. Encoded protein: CASIQKKAGGPYNEQFF.

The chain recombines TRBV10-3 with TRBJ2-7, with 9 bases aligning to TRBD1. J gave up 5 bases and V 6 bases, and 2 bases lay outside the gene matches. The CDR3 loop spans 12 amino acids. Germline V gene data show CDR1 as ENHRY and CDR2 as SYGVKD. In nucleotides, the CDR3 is TGTGCCATCAGCGGGGACAGGGACGAGCAGTACTTC. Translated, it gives CAISGDRDEQYF.

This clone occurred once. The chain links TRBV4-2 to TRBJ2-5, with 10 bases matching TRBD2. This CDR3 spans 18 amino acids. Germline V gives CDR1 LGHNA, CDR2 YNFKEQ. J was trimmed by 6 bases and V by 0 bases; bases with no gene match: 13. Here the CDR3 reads CASSQETVGAGGQKTQYF. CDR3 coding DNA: TGTGCCAGCAGCCAAGAAACGGTAGGAGCGGGAGGGCAGAAGACCCAGTACTTC.

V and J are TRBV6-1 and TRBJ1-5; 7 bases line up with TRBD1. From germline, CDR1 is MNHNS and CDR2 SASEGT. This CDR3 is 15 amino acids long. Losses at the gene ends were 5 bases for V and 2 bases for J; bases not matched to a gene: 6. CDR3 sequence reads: CASSPLTGRNQPQHF. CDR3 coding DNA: TGTGCCAGCAGTCCTCTGACAGGGCGCAATCAGCCCCAGCATTTT.

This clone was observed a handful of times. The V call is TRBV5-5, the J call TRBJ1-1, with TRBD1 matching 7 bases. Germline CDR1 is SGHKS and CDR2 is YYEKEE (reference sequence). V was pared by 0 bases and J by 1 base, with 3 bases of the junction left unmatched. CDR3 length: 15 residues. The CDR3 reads CASSLAGTANTEAFF. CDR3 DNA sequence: TGTGCCAGCAGCTTGGCTGGGACAGCGAACACTGAAGCTTTCTTT.

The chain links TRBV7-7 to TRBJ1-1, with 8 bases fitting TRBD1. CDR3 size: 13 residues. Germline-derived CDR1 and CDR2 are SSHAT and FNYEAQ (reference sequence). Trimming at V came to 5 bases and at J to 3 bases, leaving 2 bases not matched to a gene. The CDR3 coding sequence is TGTGCCAGCAGCCAGGGGGCGGACACTGAAGCTTTCTTT. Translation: CASSQGADTEAFF.